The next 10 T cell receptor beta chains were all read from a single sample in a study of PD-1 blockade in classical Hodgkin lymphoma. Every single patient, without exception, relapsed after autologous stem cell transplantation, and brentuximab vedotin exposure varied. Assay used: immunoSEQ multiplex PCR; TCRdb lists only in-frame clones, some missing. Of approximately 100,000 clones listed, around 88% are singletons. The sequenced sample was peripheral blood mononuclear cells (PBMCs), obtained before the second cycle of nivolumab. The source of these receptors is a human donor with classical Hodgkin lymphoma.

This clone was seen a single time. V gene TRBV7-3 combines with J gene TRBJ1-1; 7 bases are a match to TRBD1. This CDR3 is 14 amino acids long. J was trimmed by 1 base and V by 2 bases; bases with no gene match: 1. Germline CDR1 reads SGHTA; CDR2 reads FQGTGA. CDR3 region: CASSLDRANTEAFF. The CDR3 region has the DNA TGTGCCAGCAGCTTAGACAGGGCGAACACTGAAGCTTTCTTT.

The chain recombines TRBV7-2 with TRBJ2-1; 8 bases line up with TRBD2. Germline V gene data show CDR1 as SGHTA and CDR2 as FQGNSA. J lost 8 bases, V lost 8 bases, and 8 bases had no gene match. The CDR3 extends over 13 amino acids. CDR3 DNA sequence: TGTGCCAGCCGATTGACTAGCGTGGATGAGCAGTTCTTC. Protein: CASRLTSVDEQFF.

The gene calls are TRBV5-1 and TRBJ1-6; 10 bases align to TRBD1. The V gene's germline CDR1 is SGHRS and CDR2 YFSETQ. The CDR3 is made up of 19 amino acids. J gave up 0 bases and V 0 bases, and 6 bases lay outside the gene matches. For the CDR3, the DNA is TGCGCCAGCAGCTTGGGACAGGGGGCCTCGAGCTCCTATAATTCACCCCTCCACTTT. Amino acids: CASSLGQGASSSYNSPLHF.

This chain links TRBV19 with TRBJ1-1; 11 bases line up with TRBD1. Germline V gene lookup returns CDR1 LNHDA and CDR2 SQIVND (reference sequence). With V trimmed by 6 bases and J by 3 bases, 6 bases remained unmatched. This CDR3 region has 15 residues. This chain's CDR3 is CASRWGDRGYTEAFF. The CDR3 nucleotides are TGTGCCAGTAGGTGGGGGGACAGGGGGTACACTGAAGCTTTCTTT.

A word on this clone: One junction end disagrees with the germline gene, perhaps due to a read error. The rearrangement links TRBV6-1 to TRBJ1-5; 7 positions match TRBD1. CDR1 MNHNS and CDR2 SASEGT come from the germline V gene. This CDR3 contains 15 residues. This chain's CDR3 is CASISTGQGNRPQHF. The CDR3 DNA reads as TGTGCCAGCATATCGACAGGGCAAGGCAATCGGCCCCAGCATTTT.

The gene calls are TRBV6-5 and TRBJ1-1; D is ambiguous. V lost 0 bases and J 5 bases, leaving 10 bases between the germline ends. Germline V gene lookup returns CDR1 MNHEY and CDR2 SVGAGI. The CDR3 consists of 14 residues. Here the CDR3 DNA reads TGTGCCAGCAGTTACTCCGAAGGAACGACTGAAGCTTTCTTT. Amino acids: CASSYSEGTTEAFF.

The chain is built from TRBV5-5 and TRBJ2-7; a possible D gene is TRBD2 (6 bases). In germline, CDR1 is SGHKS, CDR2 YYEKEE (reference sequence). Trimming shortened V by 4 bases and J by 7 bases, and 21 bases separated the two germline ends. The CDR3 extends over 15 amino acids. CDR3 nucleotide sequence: TGTGCCAGCAGCGCCCCATATAGCGGACAAGAAGAGCAGTACTTC. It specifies CASSAPYSGQEEQYF.

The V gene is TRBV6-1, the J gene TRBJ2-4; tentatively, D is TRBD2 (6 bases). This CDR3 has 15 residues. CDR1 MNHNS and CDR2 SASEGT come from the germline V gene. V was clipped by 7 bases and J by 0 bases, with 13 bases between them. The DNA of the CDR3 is TGTGCCAGCAAAAGGGAGGAGCTAGCCAAAAACATTCAGTACTTC. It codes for CASKREELAKNIQYF.

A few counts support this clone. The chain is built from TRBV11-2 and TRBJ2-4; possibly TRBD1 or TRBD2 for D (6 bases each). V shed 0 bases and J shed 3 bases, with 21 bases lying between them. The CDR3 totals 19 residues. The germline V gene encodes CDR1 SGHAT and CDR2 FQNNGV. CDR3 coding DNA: TGTGCCAGCAGCTTAGACCAGATTGACGGGGGACACCACAAAAACATTCAGTACTTC. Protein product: CASSLDQIDGGHHKNIQYF.

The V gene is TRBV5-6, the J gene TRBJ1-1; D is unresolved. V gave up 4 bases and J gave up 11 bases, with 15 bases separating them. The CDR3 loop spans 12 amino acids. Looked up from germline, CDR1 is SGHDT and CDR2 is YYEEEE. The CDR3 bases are TGTGCCAGCAGCCTACCGAGGGCAGAGGCTTTCTTT. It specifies CASSLPRAEAFF.